Each of the 18 T cell receptor beta chains below was sequenced from the same sample in a study of Graves' ophthalmopathy and Graves' hyperthyroidism. Amplification targeted the TCR beta CDR3 regions, with RNA transcripts as the source material. RT-PCR in the first round used HTBI primers; a second-round multiplex PCR followed. TCRdb re-called the multiplex PCR reads with MiXCR, one entry per CDR3 protein. The data contain about 400,000 distinct CDR3 sequences, approximately 20% of them seen just once; the ten biggest clones take up roughly 1.5%. Sample: peripheral blood. The receptors derive from a woman aged 18-29 years with Graves' ophthalmopathy.

The table lists this clonotype with many counts. The chain couples TRBV12-3 or TRBV12-4 to TRBJ2-4; 8 bases map to TRBD1. J was trimmed by 8 bases and V by 6 bases; bases with no gene match: 6. This CDR3 region has 13 residues. CDR3 in amino acids: CASRMTGVHIQYF. The CDR3 DNA follows: TGTGCCAGCAGGATGACAGGGGTTCACATTCAGTACTTC.

This clonotype was seen just once. The rearrangement links TRBV6-4 to TRBJ2-7, with a tentative D call TRBD1 (6 bases). The germline V and J ends were trimmed by 8 bases and 3 bases, with 14 bases remaining between them. Germline V gene sequence: CDR1 MRHNA, CDR2 SNTAGT. The CDR3 loop spans 13 amino acids. CDR3 region: CASGRDINYEQYF. The DNA for the CDR3 is TGTGCCAGCGGCCGGGACATAAACTACGAGCAGTACTTC.

This clonotype has at least ten counts. The chain uses TRBV30 and TRBJ2-5, with D perhaps TRBD1 (7 bases). V was pared by 0 bases and J by 0 bases, with 26 bases between. The CDR3 totals 20 residues. Germline V gives CDR1 GTSNPN, CDR2 SVGIG (reference sequence). The DNA of the CDR3 is TGTGCCTGGAGTGTACCCGGTTTTGAACAGGGGACTTGGTACCAAGAGACCCAGTACTTC. Translating it yields CAWSVPGFEQGTWYQETQYF.

This chain connects TRBV12-3 or TRBV12-4 to TRBJ1-1; 9 bases are shared with TRBD1. The CDR3 totals 14 residues. Trimming took 5 bases from V and 7 from J; bases not matched to a gene: 8. Written as DNA, the CDR3 is TGTGCCAGCAGTGGGACAGGGAAATCGTATGAAGCTTTCTTT. It is translated as CASSGTGKSYEAFF.

This clonotype was observed at least ten times. The chain's CDR3 is CSVDIRDTEAFF. CDR3 coding DNA: TGCAGCGTTGACATTCGGGACACTGAAGCTTTCTTT. The genes are TRBV29-1 and TRBJ1-1; D gene ambiguous. Trimming left V 3 bases short and J 3 bases short, with 8 bases between. Germline V gives CDR1 SQVTM, CDR2 ANQGSEA. The CDR3 length is 12 residues.

This clonotype has a count of ten or more. The rearrangement joins TRBV30 to TRBJ2-7; the match to TRBD2 covers 14 bases. Germline V lookup: CDR1 GTSNPN, CDR2 SVGIG (reference sequence). V dropped 3 bases and J dropped 4; count of bases not matched to a gene: 11. The CDR3 loop spans 17 amino acids. The CDR3, as DNA: TGTGCCTGGAGGGAACCGGGACTAGCGGGAGAGCTTTACGAGCAGTACTTC. Translated, it gives CAWREPGLAGELYEQYF. Full variable domain (rest looked up from reference TRBV30 and TRBJ2-7): SQTIHQWPATLVQPVGSPLSLECTVEGTSNPNLYWYRQAAGRGLQLLFYSVGIGQISSEVPQNLSASRPQDRQFILSSKKLLLSDSGFYLCAWREPGLAGELYEQYFGPGTRLTVT.

This clonotype showed up many times. V usage is TRBV5-1 and J usage is TRBJ2-7, with D tentatively TRBD1 (5 bases). V was shortened by 4 bases and J by 3 bases, with 11 bases between the two germline ends. This CDR3 is 13 amino acids long. In germline, CDR1 is SGHRS, CDR2 YFSETQ. The CDR3 region is CASSPTGYYEQYF. In DNA form, the CDR3 reads TGCGCCAGCAGCCCTACAGGATACTACGAGCAGTACTTC.

This clonotype came up many times. This chain joins TRBV25-1 and TRBJ2-2; no clear D gene. Germline values: CDR1 MGHDK, CDR2 SYGVNS. Trimming removed 8 bases at V and 4 bases at J, with 5 bases between. The CDR3 has 11 residues. The DNA of the CDR3 is TGTGCCAGCTACGGCACCGGGGAGCTGTTTTTT. Amino acids: CASYGTGELFF.

This clonotype was seen at least ten times. V is TRBV30 and J is TRBJ2-5; D unclear. Deletions cut 4 bases from V and 5 bases from J, with 14 bases between. The germline V gene encodes CDR1 GTSNPN and CDR2 SVGIG (reference sequence). There are 13 residues in the CDR3. The CDR3 DNA reads TGTGCCTGGAACCCTGCGCTGAGGGAGACCCAGTACTTC. Protein: CAWNPALRETQYF.

This clonotype was detected ten times or more. The CDR3, as DNA: TGTGCCAGCAGCCGGGGACTAGCGGGAGGGTTAATTTACACCGGGGAGCTGTTTTTT. This encodes CASSRGLAGGLIYTGELFF. The chain combines TRBV28 with TRBJ2-2; the match to TRBD2 covers 16 bases. CDR3 length: 19 amino acids. CDR1 and CDR2 (germline): MDHEN, SYDVKM. V lost 6 bases, J lost 3 bases, and 10 bases stayed unmatched.

This clonotype was seen at least ten times. The V gene is TRBV7-2, the J gene TRBJ2-5, with 12 bases fitting TRBD2. After removal of 4 bases from V and 4 bases from J, the junction contained 7 bases not matched to a gene. Germline assignment: CDR1 SGHTA and CDR2 FQGNSA. CDR3 length: 16 amino acids. CDR3 protein: CASSSGLAGILETQYF. CDR3 DNA sequence: TGTGCCAGCAGCTCAGGACTAGCGGGGATCCTAGAGACCCAGTACTTC.

In this sample, this clonotype turned up many times. Here the CDR3 reads CASSLTGWLAEQYF. CDR3 nucleotide sequence: TGCGCCAGCAGCTTGACAGGGTGGCTTGCCGAGCAGTACTTC. The V and J genes are TRBV5-1 and TRBJ2-7, with D perhaps matching TRBD1 (6 bases). From germline, CDR1 is SGHRS and CDR2 YFSETQ. The CDR3 loop spans 14 amino acids. Trimming left V 1 base short and J 6 bases short, with 14 bases between.

The chain joins TRBV28 to TRBJ1-1; D not resolved. The germline V and J ends were trimmed by 0 bases and 7 bases, with 15 bases remaining between them. The germline CDR1 and CDR2 sequences are MDHEN and SYDVKM. CDR3 length: 15 amino acids. The CDR3 nucleotides read TGTGCCAGCAGTTTATGGGAGGGCGGAGCCAGTGAAGCTTTCTTT. Protein sequence: CASSLWEGGASEAFF.

This clonotype appeared many times. The chain carries TRBV28 and TRBJ1-1; 9 nucleotides line up with TRBD1. Germline-derived CDR1 and CDR2 are MDHEN and SYDVKM. This CDR3 is 15 amino acids long. V gave up 3 bases and J gave up 4 bases; unmatched junction bases: 6. The CDR3 is CASSFYRGQGTEAFF. The CDR3 nucleotides are TGTGCCAGCAGTTTCTACAGGGGGCAGGGCACTGAAGCTTTCTTT.

There are many counts of this clonotype. The gene calls are TRBV6-5 and TRBJ1-5; D remains ambiguous. This CDR3 has 11 amino acids. The germline V and J ends were trimmed by 6 bases and 2 bases, with 2 bases remaining between them. Germline-derived CDR1 and CDR2 are MNHEY and SVGAGI. This CDR3 reads CASRRNQPQHF. The CDR3 DNA reads as TGTGCCAGCAGACGCAATCAGCCCCAGCATTTT.

This clonotype was found many times. The rearrangement uses TRBV27 and TRBJ1-2; D not certain. The CDR3 totals 8 residues. Germline V gene data show CDR1 as MNHEY and CDR2 as SMNVEV (reference sequence). The chain's CDR3 is CAYYGYTF. CDR3 DNA sequence: TGTGCTTACTATGGCTACACCTTC.

The chain combines TRBV6-2 or TRBV6-3 with TRBJ1-1; no firm D call. V was trimmed by 9 bases and J by 0 bases, leaving 11 bases between them. CDR3 length: 13 residues. The germline V gene has CDR1 MNHEY and CDR2 SVGEGT. CDR3 sequence reads: CASKVGMNTEAFF. The CDR3, as DNA: TGTGCCAGTAAAGTGGGTATGAACACTGAAGCTTTCTTT.

The chain recombines TRBV19 with TRBJ1-2; D not certain. The V and J ends lost 3 bases and 1 base respectively, with 9 bases between them. The CDR3 runs to 14 residues. Germline V gives CDR1 LNHDA, CDR2 SQIVND (reference sequence). For the CDR3, the DNA is TGTGCCAGTAGTATGGGCCCGAGTAACTATGGCTACACCTTC. Its protein product is CASSMGPSNYGYTF. Full variable domain (remainder filled in from reference TRBV19 and TRBJ1-2): DGGITQSPKYLFRKEGQNVTLSCEQNLNHDAMYWYRQDPGQGLRLIYYSQIVNDFQKGDIAEGYSVSREKKESFPLTVTSAQKNPTAFYLCASSMGPSNYGYTFGSGTRLTVV.